The T cell receptor beta chain under discussion was sequenced for a study of blood T cell repertoires in COVID-19. In the study overall: Acute-phase and convalescent COVID-19 samples originated in the United States, Italy and Spain. From T cells, B-cell-depleted T cells, or PBMCs came the material, which was cDNA or gDNA.

Authors' analysis steps: Amplification of reference gene primers provided the estimated nucleated cell counts. The protocol was immunoSEQ multiplex PCR, while the TCRdb copy is restricted to in-frame clones and leaves out a portion. The D gene and trimming were derived from the DNA, and the V and J assignments and clone size from that table. This sample has a few hundred thousand clones, with 85% to 90% found just once. V was shortened by 5 bases and J by 1 base, with 17 bases between the two germline ends. Germline CDR1 reads MDHEN; CDR2 reads SYDVKM. The CDR3 consists of 16 residues. The V gene is TRBV28, the J gene TRBJ1-1, with D possibly being TRBD1 (6 bases). This clonotype was sampled from a woman aged 40 to 49 who had recovered from COVID-19. The sequenced sample consisted of peripheral blood. The CDR3 spells CASSPGRTERNTEAFF. CDR3 bases: TGTGCCAGCAGTCCAGGAAGGACAGAAAGGAACACTGAAGCTTTCTTT. The whole variable domain, remainder taken from reference TRBV28 and TRBJ1-1, is DVKVTQSSRYLVKRTGEKVFLECVQDMDHENMFWYRQDPGLGLRLIYFSYDVKMKEKGDIPEGYSVSREKKERFSLILESASTNQTSMYLCASSPGRTERNTEAFFGQGTRLTVV.